This T cell receptor beta chain was obtained from a study of blood T cell repertoires in COVID-19. The repertoire was sequenced with immunoSEQ multiplex PCR; TCRdb's copy has only in-frame clones and lacks some. The top ten hold 1.3% of the sample, which has some 300,000 clones, around nine tenths seen once. Germline assignment: CDR1 LNHDA and CDR2 SQIVND (reference sequence). CDR3 length: 16 amino acids. The V and J ends lost 5 bases and 1 base, in that order; junction bases with no gene match: 2. This clone was detected only once. The rearrangement uses TRBV19 and TRBJ2-1; 13 bases fit TRBD2. The sequencing input was peripheral blood. This TCR was recovered from a man aged 70 or older with acute or convalescent COVID-19. CDR3 DNA sequence: TGTGCCAGTAGTCGGACTAGCGGGGGTTCCTACAATGAGCAGTTCTTC. Encoded protein: CASSRTSGGSYNEQFF.